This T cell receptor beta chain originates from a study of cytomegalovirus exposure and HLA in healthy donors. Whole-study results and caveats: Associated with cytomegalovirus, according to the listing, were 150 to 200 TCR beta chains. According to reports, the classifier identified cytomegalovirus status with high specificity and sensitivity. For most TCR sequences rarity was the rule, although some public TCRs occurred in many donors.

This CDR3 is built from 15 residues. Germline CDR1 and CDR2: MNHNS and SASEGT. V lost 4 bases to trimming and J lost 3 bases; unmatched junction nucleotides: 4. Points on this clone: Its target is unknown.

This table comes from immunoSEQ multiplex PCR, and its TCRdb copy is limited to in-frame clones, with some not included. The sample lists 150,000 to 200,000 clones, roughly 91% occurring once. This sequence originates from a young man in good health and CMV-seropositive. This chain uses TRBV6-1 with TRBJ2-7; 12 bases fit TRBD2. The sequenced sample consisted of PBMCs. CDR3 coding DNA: TGTGCCAGCAGTGGGAGACTAGCGGGAGACTACGAGCAGTACTTC. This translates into CASSGRLAGDYEQYF.